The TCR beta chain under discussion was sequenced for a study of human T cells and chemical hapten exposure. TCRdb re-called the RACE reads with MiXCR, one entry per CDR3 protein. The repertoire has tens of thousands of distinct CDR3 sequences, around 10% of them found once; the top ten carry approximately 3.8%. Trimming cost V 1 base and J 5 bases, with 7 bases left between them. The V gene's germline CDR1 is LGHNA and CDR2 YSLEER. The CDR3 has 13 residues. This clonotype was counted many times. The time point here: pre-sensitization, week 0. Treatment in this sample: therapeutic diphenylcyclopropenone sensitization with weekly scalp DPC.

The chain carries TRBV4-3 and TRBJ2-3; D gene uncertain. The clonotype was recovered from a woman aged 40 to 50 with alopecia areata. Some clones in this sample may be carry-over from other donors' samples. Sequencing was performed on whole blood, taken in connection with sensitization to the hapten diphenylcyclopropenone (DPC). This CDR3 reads CASSQAREDTQYF. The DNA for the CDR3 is TGCGCCAGCAGCCAAGCAAGAGAAGATACGCAGTATTTT.